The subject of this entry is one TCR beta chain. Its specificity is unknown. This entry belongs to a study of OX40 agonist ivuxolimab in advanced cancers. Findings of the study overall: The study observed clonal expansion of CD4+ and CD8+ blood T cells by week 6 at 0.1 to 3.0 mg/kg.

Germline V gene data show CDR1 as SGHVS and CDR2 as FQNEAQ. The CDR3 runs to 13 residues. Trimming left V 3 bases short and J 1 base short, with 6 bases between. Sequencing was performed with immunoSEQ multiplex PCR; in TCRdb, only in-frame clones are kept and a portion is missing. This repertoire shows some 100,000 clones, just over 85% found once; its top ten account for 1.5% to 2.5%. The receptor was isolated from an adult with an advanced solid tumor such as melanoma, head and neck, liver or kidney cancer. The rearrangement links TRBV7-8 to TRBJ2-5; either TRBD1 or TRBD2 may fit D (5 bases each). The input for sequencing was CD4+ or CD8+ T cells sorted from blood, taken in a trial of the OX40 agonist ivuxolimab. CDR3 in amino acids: CASSLGRQETQYF. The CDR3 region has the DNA TGTGCCAGCAGCTTGGGACGCCAAGAGACCCAGTACTTC.